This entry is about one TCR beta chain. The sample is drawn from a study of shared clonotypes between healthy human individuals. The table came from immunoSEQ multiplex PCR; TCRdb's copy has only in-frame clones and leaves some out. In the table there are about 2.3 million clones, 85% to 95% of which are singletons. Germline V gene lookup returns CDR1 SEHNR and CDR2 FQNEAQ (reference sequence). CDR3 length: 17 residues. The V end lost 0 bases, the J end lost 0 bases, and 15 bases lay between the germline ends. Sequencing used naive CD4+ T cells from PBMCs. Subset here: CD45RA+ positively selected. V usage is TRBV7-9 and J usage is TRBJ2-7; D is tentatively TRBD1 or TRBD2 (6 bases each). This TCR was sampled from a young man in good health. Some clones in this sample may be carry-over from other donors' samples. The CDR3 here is CASSLAGLGGSSYEQYF. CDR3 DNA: TGTGCCAGCAGCTTAGCGGGCTTGGGGGGCAGCTCCTACGAGCAGTACTTC.